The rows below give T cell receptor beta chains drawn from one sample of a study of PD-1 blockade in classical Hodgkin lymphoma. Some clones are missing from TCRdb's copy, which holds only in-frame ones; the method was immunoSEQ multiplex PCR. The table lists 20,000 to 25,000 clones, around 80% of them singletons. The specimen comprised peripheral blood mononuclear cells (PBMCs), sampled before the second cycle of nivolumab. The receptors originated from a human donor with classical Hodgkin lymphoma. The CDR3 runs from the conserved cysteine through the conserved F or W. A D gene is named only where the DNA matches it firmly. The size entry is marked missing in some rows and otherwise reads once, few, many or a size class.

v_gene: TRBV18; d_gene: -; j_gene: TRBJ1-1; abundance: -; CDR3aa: CASSPNQIRNTEAFF; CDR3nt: TGTGCCAGCTCACCAAACCAGATCAGGAACACTGAAGCTTTCTTT
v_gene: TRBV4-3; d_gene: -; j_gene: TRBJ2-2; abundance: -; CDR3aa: CASSHLPHGQTFNTGELFF; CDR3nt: TGCGCCAGCAGCCATTTGCCCCACGGGCAGACCTTTAACACCGGGGAGCTGTTTTTT
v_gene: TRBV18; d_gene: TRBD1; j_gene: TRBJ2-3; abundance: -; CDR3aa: CASSPPDRVDTQYF; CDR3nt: TGTGCCAGCTCACCACCGGACAGGGTGGATACGCAGTATTTT
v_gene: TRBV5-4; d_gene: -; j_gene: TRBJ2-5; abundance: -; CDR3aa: CASSFSTRSQETQYF; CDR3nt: TGTGCCAGCAGCTTTTCGACTAGAAGCCAAGAGACCCAGTACTTC
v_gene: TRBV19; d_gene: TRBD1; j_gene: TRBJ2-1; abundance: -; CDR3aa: CASTPVGWDRGANEQFF; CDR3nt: TGTGCCAGTACCCCCGTAGGATGGGACAGGGGAGCCAATGAGCAGTTCTTC
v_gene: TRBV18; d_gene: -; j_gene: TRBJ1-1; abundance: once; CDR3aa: CASSPLGTEAFF; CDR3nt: TGTGCCAGCTCACCACTGGGTACTGAAGCTTTCTTT
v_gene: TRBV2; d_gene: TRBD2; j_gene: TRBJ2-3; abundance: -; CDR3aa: CASSEYSGGANTQYF; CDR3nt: TGTGCCAGCAGTGAATATAGCGGGGGGGCGAATACGCAGTATTTT
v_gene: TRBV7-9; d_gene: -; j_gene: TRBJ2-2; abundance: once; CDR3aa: CASSLIRGLPNTGELFF; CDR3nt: TGTGCCAGCAGCTTAATTCGGGGGCTACCAAACACCGGGGAGCTGTTTTTT
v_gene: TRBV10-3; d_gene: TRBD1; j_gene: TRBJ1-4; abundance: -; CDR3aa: CAISAGTANEKLFF; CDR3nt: TGTGCCATCAGTGCCGGGACAGCTAATGAAAAACTGTTTTTT
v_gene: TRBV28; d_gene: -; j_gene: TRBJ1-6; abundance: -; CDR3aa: CASRGGGLGSPLHF; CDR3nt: TGTGCCAGCAGGGGAGGAGGCTTGGGTTCACCCCTCCACTTT
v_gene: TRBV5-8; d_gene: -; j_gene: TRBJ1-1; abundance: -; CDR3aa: CASSKGQNTEAFF; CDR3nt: TGTGCCAGCAGCAAGGGACAGAACACTGAAGCTTTCTTT